This TCR beta chain was sequenced in a study of blood T cells in healthy people across ages. A sample-barcoded 5' primer and a J-beta primer mix were used in a second PCR of about 7 to 12 cycles. TCRdb used MiXCR to reprocess the 5' RACE reads, holding one entry per CDR3 protein. Of around 1.7 million distinct CDR3 sequences in the sample, 28% were seen once. The ends lost 0 bases at V and 6 bases at J; junction bases unmatched: 4. Germline assignment: CDR1 ENHRY and CDR2 SYGVKD. This CDR3 is 15 amino acids long. Study-wide results and caveats: Naive and antigen-experienced cells were not separated, limiting conclusive comparison.

On this clonotype: Antigen unknown.

This receptor was obtained from a woman aged 25 to 39 in good health. Material: blood. The genes are TRBV10-3 and TRBJ2-3; 9 nucleotides line up with TRBD2. For the CDR3, the DNA is TGTGCCATCAGTGAGTCGGCGGGAGGGCCGGATACGCAGTATTTT. Translating it yields CAISESAGGPDTQYF.